These 28 T cell receptor beta chains were all obtained from the same sample, sequenced in a study of CD8+ T cells in alopecia areata. RNA extraction was followed by reverse transcription into cDNA, which acted as the sequencing template. Generated by immunoSEQ multiplex PCR, the TCRdb table keeps only in-frame clones and is missing some. The sample has over 100,000 clones; approximately 49% are singletons. This specimen consisted of CD8+ T cells sorted from blood, obtained at week 0. These receptors were obtained from a human donor with alopecia areata.

The rearrangement links TRBV27 to TRBJ2-7; possible D gene TRBD2, 5 bases. Looked up from germline, CDR1 is MNHEY and CDR2 is SMNVEV (reference sequence). The V end lost 2 bases, the J end lost 4 bases, and 12 bases lay between the germline ends. The CDR3 has 14 residues. CDR3 amino acids: CASSLALSGYEQYF. The CDR3 DNA follows: TGTGCCAGCAGTTTAGCCCTGAGCGGTTACGAGCAGTACTTC.

This clone was recorded once. The rearrangement uses TRBV7-9 and TRBJ1-2, with D perhaps TRBD1 (5 bases). The V end was cut by 3 bases, the J end by 10 bases, with 15 bases between. The germline V gene has CDR1 SEHNR and CDR2 FQNEAQ (reference sequence). The CDR3 length is 13 residues. CDR3 sequence reads: CASSLDGHPTYTF. CDR3 coding DNA: TGTGCCAGCAGCTTGGACGGACACCCTACCTACACCTTC.

The chain combines TRBV25-1 with TRBJ1-2; perhaps TRBD1 as D (6 bases). The V and J ends lost 9 bases and 10 bases respectively, with 15 bases between them. The CDR3 totals 11 residues. Germline V CDR1 and CDR2: MGHDK, SYGVNS. CDR3 DNA sequence: TGTGCCAGTTTTATCCAGGGGATCTACACCTTC. Residues: CASFIQGIYTF.

This clone came up a few times. The chain recombines TRBV5-1 with TRBJ1-1; 7 positions match TRBD1. The CDR3 runs 15 residues. V was clipped by 4 bases and J by 0 bases; unmatched bases: 6. Per germline, CDR1 SGHRS and CDR2 YFSETQ. This CDR3 is CASSEVQGMNTEAFF. The CDR3 nucleotides read TGCGCCAGCAGCGAGGTACAGGGGATGAACACTGAAGCTTTCTTT. The complete variable domain, with remaining parts taken from reference TRBV5-1 and TRBJ1-1, reads KAGVTQTPRYLIKTRGQQVTLSCSPISGHRSVSWYQQTPGQGLQFLFEYFSETQRNKGNFPGRFSGRQFSNSRSEMNVSTLELGDSALYLCASSEVQGMNTEAFFGQGTRLTVV.

This sequence joins TRBV13 and TRBJ1-5; D not resolved. Trimming took 4 bases from V and 7 from J, leaving 11 bases between them. The germline CDR1 and CDR2 sequences are PRHDT and FYEKMQ (reference sequence). The CDR3 runs to 13 residues. CDR3 bases: TGTGCCAGCAGCTCCGGGCTGGGACAGCCCCAGCATTTT. It specifies CASSSGLGQPQHF.

Only a few counts were recorded for this clone. The chain combines TRBV7-8 with TRBJ2-3, with 10 bases aligning to TRBD1. This CDR3 spans 16 amino acids. After removal of 5 bases from V and 1 base from J, the junction contained 6 bases not matched to a gene. Germline values: CDR1 SGHVS, CDR2 FQNEAQ. CDR3 residues: CASSRPGTGGTDTQYF. The DNA of the CDR3 is TGTGCCAGCAGCCGTCCCGGGACAGGGGGCACAGATACGCAGTATTTT.

The J gene is TRBJ2-7, the V gene TRBV13; 11 bases line up with TRBD1. Germline values: CDR1 PRHDT, CDR2 FYEKMQ (reference sequence). J gave up 4 bases and V 6 bases, and 8 bases lay outside the gene matches. The CDR3 length is 15 residues. The CDR3 loop is CASSTSGTGGYEQYF. CDR3 DNA sequence: TGTGCCAGCAGTACATCCGGGACAGGGGGGTACGAGCAGTACTTC.

Worth noting for this clone: Other nucleotide sequences from this sample produce the same CDR3. The genes are TRBV29-1 and TRBJ1-2; D is undetermined. This CDR3 has 12 residues. The germline CDR1 and CDR2 sequences are SQVTM and ANQGSEA. Trimming took off 4 bases at V and 3 bases at J, with 9 bases between the two ends. DNA of the CDR3: TGCAGCGTTGTGGGCCAGGACTATGGCTACACCTTC. Translation gives CSVVGQDYGYTF.

In this sample, this clone turned up a few times. The chain employs TRBV29-1 and TRBJ2-1, with D possibly matching TRBD1 (6 bases). The length of the CDR3 is 13 residues. Germline-derived CDR1 and CDR2 are SQVTM and ANQGSEA. Deletions cut 7 bases from V and 5 bases from J, with 15 bases between. CDR3 sequence: CSGGQGRDNEQFF. The CDR3, as DNA: TGCAGCGGGGGGCAGGGACGTGACAATGAGCAGTTCTTC.

The V call is TRBV4-1, the J call TRBJ1-1; tentative D call: TRBD1 (5 bases). The CDR3 totals 13 residues. The V end was cut by 3 bases, the J end by 9 bases, with 14 bases between. In germline, CDR1 is MGHRA, CDR2 YSYEKL. The CDR3 DNA reads TGCGCCAGCAGCCAGTGGGGCGGGGGAAAAGCTTTCTTT. Amino acid sequence: CASSQWGGGKAFF.

CDR3: CSVPDRGNTIYF. The CDR3 region has the DNA TGCAGCGTCCCGGACAGGGGAAACACCATATATTTT. J is TRBJ1-3 and V is TRBV29-1, with TRBD1 matching 7 bases. V was pared by 6 bases and J by 4 bases, with 3 bases of the junction left unmatched. CDR3 length equals 12 residues. Germline lookup yields CDR1 SQVTM and CDR2 ANQGSEA. The full variable domain, in which reference TRBV29-1 and TRBJ1-3 provide the parts outside the CDR3, is SAVISQKPSRDICQRGTSLTIQCQVDSQVTMMFWYRQQPGQSLTLIATANQGSEATYESGFVIDKFPISRPNLTFSTLTVSNMSPEDSSIYLCSVPDRGNTIYFGEGSWLTVV.

This clone was picked up a small number of times. The chain recombines TRBV4-1 with TRBJ1-5; 7 bases align to TRBD1. V dropped 4 bases and J dropped 2; count of bases not matched to a gene: 5. In germline, CDR1 is MGHRA, CDR2 YSYEKL. There are 15 residues in the CDR3. The CDR3 coding sequence is TGCGCCAGCAGCCTCCGACAGGGAGGCAATCAGCCCCAGCATTTT. It specifies CASSLRQGGNQPQHF.

The CDR3 DNA sequence: TGTGCCAGCAGCTTTGACCCAGCCAAAAACATTCAGTACTTC. It specifies CASSFDPAKNIQYF. This rearrangement joins TRBV5-6 to TRBJ2-4; no reliable D call. V was pared by 2 bases and J by 0 bases, with 6 bases between. The CDR3 consists of 14 residues. CDR1 SGHDT and CDR2 YYEEEE come from the germline V gene.

This clone was recorded a few times. The chain uses TRBV13 and TRBJ2-5; 7 nucleotides agree with TRBD1. The trim removed 5 bases at V and 7 bases at J, leaving 10 bases unmatched. CDR3 length: 14 residues. The germline V gene encodes CDR1 PRHDT and CDR2 FYEKMQ (reference sequence). The CDR3 region is CASSGTGVLGTQYF. The DNA of the CDR3 is TGTGCCAGCAGCGGCACAGGGGTCTTGGGGACCCAGTACTTC.

This clone was observed a handful of times. The V gene is TRBV25-1, the J gene TRBJ2-3; D ambiguous. In germline, CDR1 is MGHDK, CDR2 SYGVNS. This CDR3 is 12 amino acids long. V lost 7 bases, J lost 6 bases, and 11 bases lay in between. This chain's CDR3 is CASTPGPDTQYF. DNA of the CDR3: TGTGCCAGCACCCCAGGACCCGATACGCAGTATTTT.

The rearrangement joins TRBV13 to TRBJ2-7; TRBD2 aligns across 12 bases. CDR3 length equals 14 residues. CDR1 and CDR2 (germline): PRHDT, FYEKMQ (reference sequence). With V trimmed by 5 bases and J by 4 bases, 3 bases remained unmatched. The CDR3 here is CASSQGLAGYEQYF. CDR3 DNA: TGTGCCAGCAGCCAAGGACTAGCGGGGTACGAGCAGTACTTC.

The chain has TRBV10-3 and TRBJ2-7; D remains unclear. Trimming stripped 3 bases from V and 3 bases from J, with 6 bases between. Germline loops: CDR1 ENHRY, CDR2 SYGVKD. The CDR3 totals 12 residues. The CDR3 DNA sequence: TGTGCCATCAGTGACCACGTCTACGAGCAGTACTTC. The encoded protein is CAISDHVYEQYF.

Only one count was recorded for this clone. The chain couples TRBV30 to TRBJ2-2; 9 bases are a match to TRBD2. The germline gives CDR1 GTSNPN, CDR2 SVGIG (reference sequence). V was clipped by 4 bases and J by 0 bases; unmatched bases: 6. CDR3 length equals 16 residues. In DNA, the CDR3 is TGTGCCTGGAAAGCTAGCGGGATAACGAACACCGGGGAGCTGTTTTTT. Protein: CAWKASGITNTGELFF.

To note about this clone: This specimen includes other DNA sequences encoding the same CDR3. V gene TRBV5-4 combines with J gene TRBJ2-7, with D maybe TRBD2 (7 bases). Germline CDR1 is SGHNT and CDR2 is YYREEE (reference sequence). This CDR3 is 12 amino acids long. V dropped 4 bases and J dropped 6 bases, with 11 bases sitting between them. The DNA for the CDR3 is TGTGCCAGCAGCCTAGGGGGGGGCGAGCAGTACTTC. Amino acids: CASSLGGGEQYF.

This clone has a handful of counts. This chain links TRBV10-2 with TRBJ1-1; TRBD1 might be the D (6 bases). The CDR3 length is 13 residues. Trimming took off 6 bases at V and 3 bases at J, with 11 bases between the two ends. Germline V CDR1 and CDR2: WSHSY, SAAADI. The CDR3 reads CASRYRVDTEAFF. In DNA, the CDR3 is TGCGCCAGCAGGTACAGGGTCGACACTGAAGCTTTCTTT.

As concerns this clone: Other DNA sequences in the sample encode the same CDR3. The chain carries TRBV7-9 and TRBJ2-2; maybe TRBD1 (6 bases). Germline V gene data show CDR1 as SEHNR and CDR2 as FQNEAQ (reference sequence). Trimming removed 5 bases from V and 2 bases from J, with 12 bases in between. CDR3 length: 15 amino acids. CDR3 sequence: CASSPWTANTGELFF. The CDR3 nucleotides read TGTGCCAGCAGCCCGTGGACAGCTAACACCGGGGAGCTGTTTTTT.

The chain combines TRBV5-6 with TRBJ1-1; D perhaps matches TRBD1 (5 bases). The CDR3 loop spans 14 amino acids. The V gene's germline CDR1 is SGHDT and CDR2 YYEEEE. V lost 3 bases and J 4 bases, leaving 13 bases between the germline ends. CDR3 amino acids: CASSSQGDVTEAFF. CDR3 nucleotide sequence: TGTGCCAGCAGCTCTCAGGGAGACGTCACTGAAGCTTTCTTT.

This clone turned up a few times. A junction end diverges from the germline sequence, so it may reflect a read error. The rearrangement uses TRBV7-9 and TRBJ2-7; possibly TRBD2 for D (5 bases). CDR1 and CDR2 from the germline V gene are SEHNR and FQNEAQ (reference sequence). This CDR3 region has 15 residues. The chain's CDR3 is CASSLAPAGGYEQYF. For the CDR3, the DNA is TGTGCCAGCAGCCTAGCCCCGGCGGGTGGGTACGAGCAGTACTTC.

Here the CDR3 DNA reads TGTGCCAGCGCGGACAGGGATAGCACAGATACGCAGTATTTT. Translated, it gives CASADRDSTDTQYF. The chain has TRBV27 and TRBJ2-3, with 8 bases that match TRBD1. CDR3 size: 14 residues. Trimming removed 8 bases from V and 0 bases from J; junction bases left unmatched: 4. Looked up from germline, CDR1 is MNHEY and CDR2 is SMNVEV (reference sequence).

The chain recombines TRBV7-9 with TRBJ1-2, with D hard to call. Trimming shortened V by 5 bases and J by 8 bases, and 21 bases separated the two germline ends. Germline V gives CDR1 SEHNR, CDR2 FQNEAQ (reference sequence). The CDR3 contains 15 residues. The CDR3 reads CASSPRALQTEGYTF. CDR3 sequence (DNA): TGTGCCAGCAGCCCCCGGGCCTTACAAACGGAAGGCTACACCTTC.

The rearrangement uses TRBV7-9 and TRBJ1-2; D gene uncertain. The CDR3 spans 13 residues. CDR1 and CDR2 from the germline V gene are SEHNR and FQNEAQ (reference sequence). The V and J ends lost 1 base and 8 bases respectively, with 11 bases between them. CDR3 DNA: TGTGCCAGCAGCTTAGGGACCGCCGCGGGCTACACCTTC. Its translation is CASSLGTAAGYTF.

This clone was counted between two and nine times. J is TRBJ1-1 and V is TRBV4-3; D remains ambiguous. Trimming took 6 bases from V and 1 from J, leaving 9 bases between them. Germline V gene lookup returns CDR1 LGHNA and CDR2 YSLEER. The CDR3 contains 13 residues. The CDR3 coding sequence is TGCGCCAGCAGACCACGACCGAACACTGAAGCTTTCTTT. Its translation is CASRPRPNTEAFF.

This clone came up a few times. The rearrangement links TRBV10-3 to TRBJ2-2; tentatively, D is TRBD1 (6 bases). Germline V lookup: CDR1 ENHRY, CDR2 SYGVKD. This CDR3 has 15 residues. V lost 0 bases to trimming and J lost 3 bases, with 8 bases between them. The DNA for the CDR3 is TGTGCCATCAGTGAGTCATCAGGGGACACCGGGGAGCTGTTTTTT. It yields the protein CAISESSGDTGELFF.